These 27 T cell receptor beta chains originate from one sample sequenced in a study of T-cell memory formation after mild COVID-19. TCRdb fed the 5' RACE reads into MiXCR, producing one record per CDR3 protein. Of some 320,000 distinct CDR3 sequences in the sample, more than 15% are singletons; the top ten hold about 20%. Sequencing was done on a sample of PBMCs or a T cell subset sorted from them (not recorded which). The receptors originated from a young man who had mild COVID-19 (a few samples of this study predate the infection). Cell type and time point are not known.

In this sample, this clonotype turned up a few times. The chain recombines TRBV20-1 with TRBJ1-5, with D possibly being TRBD1 (5 bases). CDR1 DFQATT and CDR2 SNEGSKA come from the germline V gene (reference sequence). CDR3 size: 12 residues. V was pared by 3 bases and J by 7 bases, with 10 bases between. The CDR3 region is CSARGGSQPQHF. In DNA, the CDR3 is TGCAGTGCTAGGGGGGGAAGCCAGCCCCAGCATTTT.

V is TRBV7-7 and J is TRBJ2-1; tentatively, D is TRBD2 (6 bases). CDR1 is SSHAT, CDR2 FNYEAQ, per germline (reference sequence). The CDR3 contains 15 residues. V lost 1 base to trimming and J lost 6 bases, with 13 bases between them. In DNA form, the CDR3 reads TGTGCCAGCAGCTTAGACGGGACTCATCGCAATGAGCAGTTCTTC. Translating it yields CASSLDGTHRNEQFF.

V is TRBV27 and J is TRBJ2-1; 12 positions agree with TRBD2. Trimming cost V 8 bases and J 8 bases; bases outside gene matches: 7. Germline V gives CDR1 MNHEY, CDR2 SMNVEV (reference sequence). This CDR3 comprises 14 residues. Here the CDR3 DNA reads TGTGCCAGCCCCCTAGCGGGGGGGCTGCATGAGCAGTTCTTC. Its translation is CASPLAGGLHEQFF.

The table lists this clonotype with many counts. This rearrangement joins TRBV20-1 to TRBJ1-1; D not certain. In germline, CDR1 is DFQATT, CDR2 SNEGSKA (reference sequence). V lost 3 bases to trimming and J lost 3 bases, with 11 bases between them. This CDR3 region has 13 residues. The CDR3 loop is CSASTMPDTEAFF. In DNA, the CDR3 is TGCAGTGCTAGCACCATGCCGGACACTGAAGCTTTCTTT.

V and J are TRBV5-1 and TRBJ1-4, with TRBD1 identical over 7 bases. Looked up from germline, CDR1 is SGHRS and CDR2 is YFSETQ. With V trimmed by 0 bases and J by 11 bases, 10 bases remained unmatched. This CDR3 has 15 amino acids. The chain's CDR3 is CASSLVTGASGKLFF. The CDR3 nucleotides read TGCGCCAGCAGCTTGGTCACAGGGGCTTCGGGGAAACTGTTTTTT.

In its sample, this clonotype was seen a few times. The chain joins TRBV29-1 to TRBJ2-7; the D call may be TRBD1 or TRBD2 (5 bases each). Between the trimmed V and J ends, which lost 7 bases and 0 bases, there was a span of 16 bases. This CDR3 region has 14 residues. Germline-derived CDR1 and CDR2 are SQVTM and ANQGSEA. Here the CDR3 DNA reads TGCAGCGGTGGGACGGATCGTAGCTCCTACGAGCAGTACGTC. It yields the protein CSGGTDRSSYEQYV.

A word on this clonotype: A junction end diverges from the germline sequence, so it may reflect a read error. V gene TRBV11-2 combines with J gene TRBJ2-1; 12 positions match TRBD2. The CDR3 totals 15 residues. Germline V gives CDR1 SGHAT, CDR2 FQNNGV. Here the CDR3 reads CASSLRLAGDNEQLF. CDR3 nucleotides: TGTGCCAGCAGCTTGCGACTAGCGGGGGACAATGAGCAGTTATTC.

V and J are TRBV10-3 and TRBJ1-3; D remains unclear. The CDR3 consists of 13 residues. In germline, CDR1 is ENHRY, CDR2 SYGVKD. Trimming shortened V by 7 bases and J by 5 bases, and 12 bases separated the two germline ends. The CDR3 here is CAIKGQERNTIYF. The CDR3 DNA follows: TGTGCCATCAAAGGTCAGGAACGAAACACCATATATTTT.

The table lists this clonotype with many counts. This CDR3 reads CASSPRTSGASTDTQYF. CDR3 nucleotide sequence: TGTGCCAGCAGCCCAAGGACTAGCGGGGCTAGCACAGATACGCAGTATTTT. The chain uses TRBV7-2 and TRBJ2-3, with 12 bases aligning to TRBD2. The CDR3 is 17 residues long. Trimming removed 5 bases from V and 0 bases from J; junction bases left unmatched: 6. Germline V lookup: CDR1 SGHTA, CDR2 FQGNSA.

The sample holds many counts of this clonotype. The J gene is TRBJ2-3, the V gene TRBV4-3; possibly TRBD2 for D (5 bases). The V gene's germline CDR1 is LGHNA and CDR2 YSLEER. V was cut by 4 bases and J by 3 bases, with 8 bases left in between. CDR3 size: 13 residues. The CDR3 bases are TGCGCCAGCAGCCTTCGGGGAACAGATACGCAGTATTTT. Amino acids: CASSLRGTDTQYF.

The genes are TRBV6-5 and TRBJ2-3, with D perhaps matching TRBD2 (6 bases). The CDR3 has 17 residues. Germline CDR1 and CDR2: MNHEY and SVGAGI. V was trimmed by 4 bases and J by 1 base, leaving 18 bases between them. The CDR3 DNA reads TGTGCCAGCAGTTCCCCCCCGGGGCGGGAAGGCACAGATACGCAGTATTTT. This translates into CASSSPPGREGTDTQYF.

This clonotype appeared a few times. The chain joins TRBV20-1 to TRBJ2-3; unclear D gene. Germline assignment: CDR1 DFQATT and CDR2 SNEGSKA (reference sequence). The CDR3 runs to 12 residues. Here the CDR3 reads CSGRKSTDTQYF. CDR3 in DNA: TGCAGCGGGCGGAAAAGCACAGATACGCAGTATTTT.

The gene calls are TRBV6-6 and TRBJ1-1, with D unresolved. Trimming cost V 5 bases and J 2 bases, with 12 bases left between them. Germline CDR1 is MNHNY and CDR2 is SVGAGI (reference sequence). This CDR3 comprises 14 residues. For the CDR3, the DNA is TGTGCCAGCAGTACACGTGACAAAAACACTGAAGCTTTCTTT. Protein: CASSTRDKNTEAFF.

The sample holds many counts of this clonotype. V is TRBV7-2 and J is TRBJ2-3; D unresolved. V was pared by 4 bases and J by 3 bases, with 8 bases between. This CDR3 spans 13 amino acids. CDR1 is SGHTA, CDR2 FQGNSA, per germline. The CDR3 loop reads CASSSGWTDTQYF. CDR3 in DNA: TGTGCCAGCAGCTCGGGTTGGACAGATACGCAGTATTTT.

In its sample, this clonotype was seen a few times. The chain has TRBV20-1 and TRBJ2-7; no clear D gene. V gave up 4 bases and J gave up 3 bases, with 16 bases separating them. CDR1 and CDR2 (germline): DFQATT, SNEGSKA (reference sequence). This CDR3 contains 14 residues. CDR3 loop: CSANPGNTYYEQYF. The CDR3, as DNA: TGCAGTGCTAACCCCGGAAACACCTACTACGAGCAGTACTTC.

The gene calls are TRBV19 and TRBJ1-5, with 9 positions matching TRBD1. With 6 bases clipped from V and 6 bases from J, the junction kept 12 bases outside the gene matches. The CDR3 loop spans 16 amino acids. CDR1 and CDR2 from the germline V gene are LNHDA and SQIVND (reference sequence). The CDR3 sequence: CASSPVGQGNSQPQHF. DNA for the CDR3: TGTGCCAGTAGCCCCGTGGGACAGGGTAATTCTCAGCCCCAGCATTTT.

This clonotype showed up just a few times. This chain joins TRBV6-1 and TRBJ2-7; 7 bases are shared with TRBD1. From germline, CDR1 is MNHNS and CDR2 SASEGT. This CDR3 has 12 amino acids. V lost 10 bases, J lost 2 bases, and 5 bases stayed unmatched. CDR3 DNA: TGTGCCACCCGACAGGGCCCCTACGAGCAGTACTTC. Residues: CATRQGPYEQYF.

The V call is TRBV21-1, the J call TRBJ2-7; the table's TRBD1 call for D was not verified on the DNA. TRBV21-1 is labeled a pseudogene. The length of the CDR3 is 17 residues. The DNA for the CDR3 is TGTGCCAGCAGCAAAGGGCGCGATCTGAGGGGTCTCTACGAGCAGTACGTC. Translating gives CASSKGRDLRGLYEQYV.

The J gene is TRBJ2-5, the V gene TRBV7-6, with D perhaps matching TRBD1 or TRBD2 (6 bases each). Deletions cut 2 bases from V and 5 bases from J, with 21 bases between. CDR3 length: 17 amino acids. Per the germline V gene, CDR1 is SGHVS and CDR2 is FNYEAQ. CDR3 in DNA: TGTGCCAGCAGCTTATCCGGGGGCGGATCCTACGCCGAGACCCAGTACTTC. This encodes CASSLSGGGSYAETQYF.

The chain has TRBV5-1 and TRBJ2-7; no firm D call. Germline loops: CDR1 SGHRS, CDR2 YFSETQ. This CDR3 spans 12 amino acids. V shed 0 bases and J shed 5 bases, with 6 bases lying between them. The CDR3 nucleotides are TGCGCCAGCAGCTTGGAGGTCAACGAGCAGTACTTC. Translated: CASSLEVNEQYF.

The gene calls are TRBV7-8 and TRBJ2-5, with 14 bases identical to TRBD2. Losses at the gene ends were 4 bases for V and 5 bases for J; bases not matched to a gene: 9. The CDR3 totals 17 residues. Germline assignment: CDR1 SGHVS and CDR2 FQNEAQ. The CDR3 DNA reads as TGTGCCAGCAGCTCGGGACTAGCGGGGGAATCTTGGGAGACCCAGTACTTC. Translation gives CASSSGLAGESWETQYF.

J is TRBJ1-2 and V is TRBV20-1, with TRBD1 matching 9 bases. With 0 bases clipped from V and 8 bases from J, the junction kept 7 bases outside the gene matches. Looked up from germline, CDR1 is DFQATT and CDR2 is SNEGSKA (reference sequence). This CDR3 spans 14 amino acids. The CDR3 DNA is TGCAGTGCTAGAGATATACAGGGGGCAGAAGGCTACACCTTC. This encodes CSARDIQGAEGYTF.

This clonotype appeared a few times. The chain combines TRBV6-5 with TRBJ2-3; 12 bases map to TRBD2. The CDR3 is 18 residues long. In germline, CDR1 is MNHEY, CDR2 SVGAGI. V gave up 2 bases and J gave up 0 bases; unmatched junction bases: 6. CDR3 coding DNA: TGTGCCAGCAGTTACAGTACTAGCGGGGGGATTAGCACAGATACGCAGTATTTT. The encoded protein is CASSYSTSGGISTDTQYF.

This clonotype was counted at least ten times. The chain joins TRBV4-3 to TRBJ2-5; 9 nucleotides match TRBD2. CDR1 and CDR2 (germline): LGHNA, YSLEER. The CDR3 is 17 residues long. V lost 3 bases, J lost 0 bases, and 8 bases stayed unmatched. The CDR3 loop is CASSQNIAGAYQETQYF. In nucleotides, the CDR3 is TGCGCCAGCAGCCAGAACATAGCGGGGGCGTACCAAGAGACCCAGTACTTC.

The chain has TRBV6-6 and TRBJ1-5; weak D call: TRBD1 (5 bases). This CDR3 spans 18 amino acids. The germline V gene has CDR1 MNHNY and CDR2 SVGAGI (reference sequence). Trimming shortened V by 0 bases and J by 0 bases, and 15 bases separated the two germline ends. The CDR3 bases are TGTGCCAGCAGTTACTCTGCCTGGCCCCAGGGTAGCAATCAGCCCCAGCATTTT. It is translated as CASSYSAWPQGSNQPQHF.

The J gene is TRBJ1-5, the V gene TRBV12-3 or TRBV12-4, with D tentatively TRBD1 (5 bases). This CDR3 is 15 amino acids long. V was cut by 2 bases and J by 5 bases, with 13 bases left in between. The CDR3 here is CASSLIQGGHQPQHF. CDR3 DNA: TGTGCCAGCAGTTTAATCCAGGGTGGCCATCAGCCCCAGCATTTT.

This clonotype was seen a handful of times. This chain uses TRBV9 with TRBJ2-3; D gene unclear. The CDR3 spans 16 residues. Germline loops: CDR1 SGDLS, CDR2 YYNGEE. The V end lost 0 bases, the J end lost 2 bases, and 13 bases lay between the germline ends. CDR3 sequence reads: CASSVGARAATDTQYF. CDR3 nucleotides: TGTGCCAGCAGCGTAGGGGCAAGGGCAGCCACAGATACGCAGTATTTT.